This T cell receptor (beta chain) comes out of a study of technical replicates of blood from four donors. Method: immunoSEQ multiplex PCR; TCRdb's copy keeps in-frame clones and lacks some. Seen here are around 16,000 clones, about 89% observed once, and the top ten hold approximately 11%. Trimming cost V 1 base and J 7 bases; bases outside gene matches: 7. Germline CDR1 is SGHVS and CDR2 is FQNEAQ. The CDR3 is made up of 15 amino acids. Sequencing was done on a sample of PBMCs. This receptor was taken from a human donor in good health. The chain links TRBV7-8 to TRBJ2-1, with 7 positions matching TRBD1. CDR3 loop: CASSLEGGRWNEQFF. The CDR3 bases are TGTGCCAGCAGCTTAGAAGGGGGCAGGTGGAATGAGCAGTTCTTC.